This TCR beta chain was profiled in a study of blood T cells in healthy people across ages. Findings of the study overall: The diversity estimates, figures obtained from one million T cells, were considered underestimates. In long-lived donors, naive CD4+ cell counts and diversity exceeded those of aged donors.

About this clonotype: Its target is not known.

Caucasian individuals from Russia who were healthy and aged 6 to 90 acted as donors. Alongside a J-beta primer mix, a sample-barcoded 5' primer served in a second PCR lasting about 7 to 12 cycles. Each sample provided no less than 2.5 million CDR3-containing paired-end reads. TCRdb passed the 5' RACE reads through MiXCR, listing each CDR3 protein once. The sample yields roughly 930,000 distinct CDR3 sequences, 40% to 60% seen once. V shed 4 bases and J 4 bases; nucleotides not matched to a gene: 9. Per the germline V gene, CDR1 is SGHRS and CDR2 is YFSETQ. The CDR3 covers 17 residues. The source of this sequence is a man under 40 in good health. Sequenced material: blood. V gene TRBV5-1 combines with J gene TRBJ2-3, with 13 positions matching TRBD2. CDR3 in DNA: TGCGCCAGCAGCCTGGACCCGGGACTAGCGGGGCCAGATACGCAGTATTTT. Its translation: CASSLDPGLAGPDTQYF. The variable domain in full, with the rest retrieved from reference TRBV5-1 and TRBJ2-3, is KAGVTQTPRYLIKTRGQQVTLSCSPISGHRSVSWYQQTPGQGLQFLFEYFSETQRNKGNFPGRFSGRQFSNSRSEMNVSTLELGDSALYLCASSLDPGLAGPDTQYFGPGTRLTVL.